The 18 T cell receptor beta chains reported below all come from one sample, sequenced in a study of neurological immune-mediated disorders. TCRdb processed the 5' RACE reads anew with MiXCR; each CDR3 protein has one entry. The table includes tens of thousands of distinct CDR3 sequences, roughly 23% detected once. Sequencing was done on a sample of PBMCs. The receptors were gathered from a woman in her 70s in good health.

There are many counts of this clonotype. The CDR3 sequence is CASSLGQGSDTQYF. CDR3 bases: TGTGCCAGCAGCTTGGGACAGGGGTCAGATACGCAGTATTTT. This rearrangement joins TRBV5-6 to TRBJ2-3; 8 bases line up with TRBD1. V gave up 0 bases and J gave up 4 bases; unmatched junction bases: 1. Germline CDR1 SGHDT, CDR2 YYEEEE. The CDR3 loop spans 14 amino acids.

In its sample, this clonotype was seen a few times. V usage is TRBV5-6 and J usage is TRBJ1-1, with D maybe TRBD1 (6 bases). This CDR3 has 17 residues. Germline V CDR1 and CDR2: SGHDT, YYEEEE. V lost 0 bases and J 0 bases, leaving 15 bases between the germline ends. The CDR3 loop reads CASSLGGAYGMNTEAFF. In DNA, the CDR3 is TGTGCCAGCAGCTTGGGGGGGGCTTACGGGATGAACACTGAAGCTTTCTTT. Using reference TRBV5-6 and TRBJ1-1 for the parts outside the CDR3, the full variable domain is DAGVTQSPTHLIKTRGQQVTLRCSPKSGHDTVSWYQQALGQGPQFIFQYYEEEERQRGNFPDRFSGHQFPNYSSELNVNALLLGDSALYLCASSLGGAYGMNTEAFFGQGTRLTVV.

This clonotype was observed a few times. The CDR3 reads CASSGGTGSYNEQFF. As DNA, the CDR3 is TGCGCCAGCAGTGGTGGGACGGGATCCTACAATGAGCAGTTCTTC. The chain carries TRBV10-1 and TRBJ2-1; D may correspond to TRBD1 or TRBD2 (5 bases each). Trimming left V 4 bases short and J 1 base short, with 11 bases between. Per germline, CDR1 WNHNN and CDR2 SYGVQD (reference sequence). There are 15 residues in the CDR3.

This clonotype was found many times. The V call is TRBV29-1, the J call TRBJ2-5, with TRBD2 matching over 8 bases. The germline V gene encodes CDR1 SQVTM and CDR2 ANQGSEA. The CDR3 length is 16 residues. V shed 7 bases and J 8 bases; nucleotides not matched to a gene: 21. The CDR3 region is CSAHLGLAGDSGTQYF. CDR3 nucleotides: TGCAGCGCCCATCTGGGGCTAGCGGGCGACTCAGGAACCCAGTACTTC.

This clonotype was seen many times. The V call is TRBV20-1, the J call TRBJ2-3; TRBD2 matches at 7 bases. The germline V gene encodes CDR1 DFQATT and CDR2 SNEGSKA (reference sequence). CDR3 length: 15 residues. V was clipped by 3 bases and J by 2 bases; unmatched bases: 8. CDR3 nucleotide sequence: TGCAGTGCTAGTGAGACTAGCTCTACCACAGATACGCAGTATTTT. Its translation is CSASETSSTTDTQYF.

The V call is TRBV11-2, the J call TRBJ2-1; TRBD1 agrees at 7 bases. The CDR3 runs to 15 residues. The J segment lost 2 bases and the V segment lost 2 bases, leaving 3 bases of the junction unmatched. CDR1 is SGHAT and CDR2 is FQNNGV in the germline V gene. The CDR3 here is CASSLSQGTYNEQFF. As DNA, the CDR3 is TGTGCCAGCAGCTTATCACAGGGGACCTACAATGAGCAGTTCTTC.

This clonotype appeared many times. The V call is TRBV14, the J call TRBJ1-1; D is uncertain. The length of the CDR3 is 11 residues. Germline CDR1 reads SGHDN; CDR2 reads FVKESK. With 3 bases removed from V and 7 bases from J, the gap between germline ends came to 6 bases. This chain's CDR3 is CASSQGVEAFF. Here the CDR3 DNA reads TGTGCCAGCAGCCAGGGAGTTGAAGCTTTCTTT.

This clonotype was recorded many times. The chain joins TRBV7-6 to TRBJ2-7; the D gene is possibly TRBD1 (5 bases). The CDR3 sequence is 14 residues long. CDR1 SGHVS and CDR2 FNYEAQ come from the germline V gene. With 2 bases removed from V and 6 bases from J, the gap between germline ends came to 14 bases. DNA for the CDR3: TGTGCCAGCAGCTTACGCCAGGGCACGGGCGAGCAGTACTTC. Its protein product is CASSLRQGTGEQYF. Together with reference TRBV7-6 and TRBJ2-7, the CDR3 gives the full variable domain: GAGVSQSPRYKVTKRGQDVALRCDPISGHVSLYWYRQALGQGPEFLTYFNYEAQQDKSGLPNDRFSAERPEGSISTLTIQRTEQRDSAMYRCASSLRQGTGEQYFGPGTRLTVT.

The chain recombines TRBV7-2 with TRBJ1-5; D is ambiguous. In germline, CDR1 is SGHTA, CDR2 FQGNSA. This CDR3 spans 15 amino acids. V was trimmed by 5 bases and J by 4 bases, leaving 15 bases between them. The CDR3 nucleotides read TGTGCCAGCAGCCGCTCGACCCTTGGGAATCAGCCCCAGCATTTT. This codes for CASSRSTLGNQPQHF.

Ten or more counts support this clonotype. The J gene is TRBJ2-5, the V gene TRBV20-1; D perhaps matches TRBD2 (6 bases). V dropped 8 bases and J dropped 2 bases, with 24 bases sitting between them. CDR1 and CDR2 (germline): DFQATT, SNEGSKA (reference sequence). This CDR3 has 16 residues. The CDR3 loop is CSCSRGSRRIQETQYF. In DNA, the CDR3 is TGCAGTTGTTCCCGGGGGTCCCGGAGGATACAAGAGACCCAGTACTTC.

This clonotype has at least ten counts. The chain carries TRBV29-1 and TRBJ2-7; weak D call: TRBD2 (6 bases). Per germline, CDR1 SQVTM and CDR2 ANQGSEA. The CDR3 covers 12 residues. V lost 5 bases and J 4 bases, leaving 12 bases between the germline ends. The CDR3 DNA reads TGCAGCGTTCAGATGGAGGGGTACGAGCAGTACTTC. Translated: CSVQMEGYEQYF.

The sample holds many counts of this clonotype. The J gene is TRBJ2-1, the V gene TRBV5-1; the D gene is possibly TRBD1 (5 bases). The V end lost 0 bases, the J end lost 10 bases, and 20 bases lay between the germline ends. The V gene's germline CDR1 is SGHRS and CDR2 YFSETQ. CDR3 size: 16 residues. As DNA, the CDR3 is TGCGCCAGCAGCTTGGAGCAGGGTCGGGCACTCAAGGAGCAGTTCTTC. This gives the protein CASSLEQGRALKEQFF.

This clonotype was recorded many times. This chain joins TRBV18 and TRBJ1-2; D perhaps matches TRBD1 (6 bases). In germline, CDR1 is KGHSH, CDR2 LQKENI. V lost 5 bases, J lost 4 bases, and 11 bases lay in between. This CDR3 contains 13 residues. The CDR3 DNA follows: TGTGCCAGCTCAGAGGGGACACGCTATGGCTACACCTTC. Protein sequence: CASSEGTRYGYTF.

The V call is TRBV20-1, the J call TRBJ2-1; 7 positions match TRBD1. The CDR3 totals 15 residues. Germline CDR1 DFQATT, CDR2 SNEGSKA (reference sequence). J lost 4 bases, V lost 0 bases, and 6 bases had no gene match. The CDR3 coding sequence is TGCAGTGCTAGAGATTTAAAGGGGGCTTACAATGAGCAGTTCTTC. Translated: CSARDLKGAYNEQFF.

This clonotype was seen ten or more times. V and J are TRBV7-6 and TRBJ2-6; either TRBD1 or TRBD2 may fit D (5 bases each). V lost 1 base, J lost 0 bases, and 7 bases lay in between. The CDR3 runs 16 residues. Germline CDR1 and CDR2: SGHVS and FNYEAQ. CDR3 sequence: CASSLVGGSGANVLTF. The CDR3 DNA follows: TGTGCCAGCAGCTTAGTTGGGGGCTCTGGGGCCAACGTCCTGACTTTC.

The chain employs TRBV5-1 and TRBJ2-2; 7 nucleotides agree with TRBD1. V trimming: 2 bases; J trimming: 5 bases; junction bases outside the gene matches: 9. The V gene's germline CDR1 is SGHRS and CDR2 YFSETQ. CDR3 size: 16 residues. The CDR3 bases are TGCGCCAGCAGCTTCCGGAGTGACAGGGCTACCGGGGAGCTGTTTTTT. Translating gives CASSFRSDRATGELFF.

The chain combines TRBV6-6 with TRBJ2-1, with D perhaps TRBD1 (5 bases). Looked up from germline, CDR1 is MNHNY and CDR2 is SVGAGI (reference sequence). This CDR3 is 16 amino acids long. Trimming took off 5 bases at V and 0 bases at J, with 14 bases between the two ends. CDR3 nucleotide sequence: TGTGCCAGCAGTAGAATGACAGCCAGCTCCTACAATGAGCAGTTCTTC. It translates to CASSRMTASSYNEQFF.

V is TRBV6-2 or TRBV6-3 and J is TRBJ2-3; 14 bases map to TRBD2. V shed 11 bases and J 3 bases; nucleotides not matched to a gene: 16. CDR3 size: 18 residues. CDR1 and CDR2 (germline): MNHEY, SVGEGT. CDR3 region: CAGIPGTSGSWDTDTQYF. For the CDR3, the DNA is TGTGCCGGCATCCCCGGGACTAGCGGGAGTTGGGATACAGATACGCAGTATTTT.